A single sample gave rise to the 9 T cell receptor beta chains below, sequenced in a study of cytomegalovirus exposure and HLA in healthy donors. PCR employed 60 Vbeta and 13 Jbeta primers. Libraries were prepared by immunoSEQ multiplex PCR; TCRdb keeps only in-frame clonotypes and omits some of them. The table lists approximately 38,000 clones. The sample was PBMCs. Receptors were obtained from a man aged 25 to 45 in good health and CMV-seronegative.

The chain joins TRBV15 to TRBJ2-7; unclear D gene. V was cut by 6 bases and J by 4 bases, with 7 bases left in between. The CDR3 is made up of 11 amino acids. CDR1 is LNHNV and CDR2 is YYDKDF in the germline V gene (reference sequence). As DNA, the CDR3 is TGTGCCACCAGGAGTGAGTACGAGCAGTACTTC. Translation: CATRSEYEQYF. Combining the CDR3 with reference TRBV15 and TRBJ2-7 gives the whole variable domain DAMVIQNPRYQVTQFGKPVTLSCSQTLNHNVMYWYQQKSSQAPKLLFHYYDKDFNNEADTPDNFQSRRPNTSFCFLDIRSPGLGDTAMYLCATRSEYEQYFGPGTRLTVT.

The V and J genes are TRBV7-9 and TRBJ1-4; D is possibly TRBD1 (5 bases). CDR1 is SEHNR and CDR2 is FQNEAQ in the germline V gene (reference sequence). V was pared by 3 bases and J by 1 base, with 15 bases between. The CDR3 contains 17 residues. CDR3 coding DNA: TGTGCCAGCAGCTTCCCCGGGGGGATCCGAACTAATGAAAAACTGTTTTTT. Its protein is CASSFPGGIRTNEKLFF.

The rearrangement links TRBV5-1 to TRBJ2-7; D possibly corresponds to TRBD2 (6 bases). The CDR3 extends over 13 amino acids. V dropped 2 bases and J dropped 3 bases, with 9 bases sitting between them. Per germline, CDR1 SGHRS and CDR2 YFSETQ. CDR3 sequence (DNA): TGCGCCAGCAGCTTCTCGGAGGGCTACGAGCAGTACTTC. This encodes CASSFSEGYEQYF.

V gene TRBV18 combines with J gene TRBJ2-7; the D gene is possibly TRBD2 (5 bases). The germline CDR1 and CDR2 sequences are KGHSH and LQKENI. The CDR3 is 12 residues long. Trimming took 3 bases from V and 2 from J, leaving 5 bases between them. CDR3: CASSPEAYEQYF. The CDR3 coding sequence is TGTGCCAGCTCACCGGAGGCCTACGAGCAGTACTTC.

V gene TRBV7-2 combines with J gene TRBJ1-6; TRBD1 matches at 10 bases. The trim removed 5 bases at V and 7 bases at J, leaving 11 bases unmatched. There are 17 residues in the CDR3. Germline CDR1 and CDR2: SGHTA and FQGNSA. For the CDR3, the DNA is TGTGCCAGCAGCCGACCGGGACAGGGGAGATGGAATTCACCCCTCCACTTT. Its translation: CASSRPGQGRWNSPLHF.

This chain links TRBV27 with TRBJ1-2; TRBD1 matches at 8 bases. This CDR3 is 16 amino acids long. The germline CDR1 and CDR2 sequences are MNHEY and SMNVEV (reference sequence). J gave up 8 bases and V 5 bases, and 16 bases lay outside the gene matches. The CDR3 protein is CASSPGAQGGIWGYTF. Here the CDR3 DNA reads TGTGCCAGCAGTCCGGGCGCACAGGGGGGAATCTGGGGCTACACCTTC.

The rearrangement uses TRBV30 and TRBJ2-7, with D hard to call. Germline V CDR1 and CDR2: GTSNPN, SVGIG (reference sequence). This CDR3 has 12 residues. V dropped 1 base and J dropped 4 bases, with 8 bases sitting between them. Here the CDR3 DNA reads TGTGCCTGGAGTGCCTCTCCTTACGAGCAGTACTTC. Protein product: CAWSASPYEQYF.

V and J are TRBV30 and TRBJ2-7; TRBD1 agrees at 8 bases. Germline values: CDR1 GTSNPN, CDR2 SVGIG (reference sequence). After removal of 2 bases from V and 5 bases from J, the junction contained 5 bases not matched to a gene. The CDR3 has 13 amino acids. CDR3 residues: CAWSSTGVNEQYF. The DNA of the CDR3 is TGTGCCTGGAGTTCGACAGGGGTCAACGAGCAGTACTTC.

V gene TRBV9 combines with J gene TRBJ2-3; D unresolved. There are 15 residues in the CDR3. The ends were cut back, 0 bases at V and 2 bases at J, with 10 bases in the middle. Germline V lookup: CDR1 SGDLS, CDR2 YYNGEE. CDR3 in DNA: TGTGCCAGCAGCGTAGAGAACTTCCCCACAGATACGCAGTATTTT. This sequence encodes CASSVENFPTDTQYF.